This TCR beta chain stems from a study of blood T cell repertoires in COVID-19. In the case of this clone: Other DNA variants within this sample encode the same CDR3.

Study processing details: It was from reference gene primer amplification that nucleated cell counts were estimated. Sequencing was performed with immunoSEQ multiplex PCR; in TCRdb, only in-frame clones are kept and a portion is missing. V, J and clone size derive from that table, while D and trimming were established from the DNA sequence. The profile shows over 55,000 clones, 82% of them singletons. Germline V lookup: CDR1 LNHDA, CDR2 SQIVND (reference sequence). The CDR3 has 13 amino acids. Trimming at V came to 6 bases and at J to 4 bases, leaving 3 bases not matched to a gene. The V and J genes are TRBV19 and TRBJ1-1; 9 positions match TRBD1. This clonotype originated in a woman at least 80 years old with acute or convalescent COVID-19. The source material was peripheral blood. CDR3: CASRKTGGTEAFF. The CDR3 region has the DNA TGTGCCAGTAGAAAGACAGGGGGCACTGAAGCTTTCTTT.